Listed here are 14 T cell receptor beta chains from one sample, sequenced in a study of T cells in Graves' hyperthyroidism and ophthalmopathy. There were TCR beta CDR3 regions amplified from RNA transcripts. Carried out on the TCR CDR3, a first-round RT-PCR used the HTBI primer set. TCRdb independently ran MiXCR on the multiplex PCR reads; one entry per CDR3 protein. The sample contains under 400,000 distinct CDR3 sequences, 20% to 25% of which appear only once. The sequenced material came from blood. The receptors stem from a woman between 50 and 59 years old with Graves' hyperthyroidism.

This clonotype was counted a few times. CDR3: CASSFGTSASKGGYEQYF. CDR3 coding DNA: TGTGCCAGCAGTTTCGGGACTAGCGCGTCGAAGGGAGGGTACGAGCAGTACTTC. The chain carries TRBV6-1 and TRBJ2-7, with 10 bases aligning to TRBD2. CDR1 is MNHNS, CDR2 SASEGT, per germline. The CDR3 is 18 amino acids. J lost 4 bases, V lost 5 bases, and 17 bases had no gene match.

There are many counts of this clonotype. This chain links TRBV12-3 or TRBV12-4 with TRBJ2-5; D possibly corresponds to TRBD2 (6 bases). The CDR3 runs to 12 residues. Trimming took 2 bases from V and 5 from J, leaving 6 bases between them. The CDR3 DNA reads TGTGCCAGCAGTTTAACTAGCGAGACCCAGTACTTC. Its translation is CASSLTSETQYF.

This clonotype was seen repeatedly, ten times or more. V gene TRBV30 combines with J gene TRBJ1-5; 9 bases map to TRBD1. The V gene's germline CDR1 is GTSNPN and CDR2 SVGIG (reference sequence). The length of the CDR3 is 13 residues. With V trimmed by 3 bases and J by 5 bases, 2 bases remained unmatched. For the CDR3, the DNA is TGTGCCTGGAGCGACAGGGGGGATCAGCCCCAGCATTTT. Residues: CAWSDRGDQPQHF.

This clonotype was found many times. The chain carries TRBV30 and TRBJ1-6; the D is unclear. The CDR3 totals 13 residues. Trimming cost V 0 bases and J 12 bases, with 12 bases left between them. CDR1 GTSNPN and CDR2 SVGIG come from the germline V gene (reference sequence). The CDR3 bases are TGTGCCTGGAGTGTTCGCGGATCAGAACCCCTCCACTTT. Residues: CAWSVRGSEPLHF.

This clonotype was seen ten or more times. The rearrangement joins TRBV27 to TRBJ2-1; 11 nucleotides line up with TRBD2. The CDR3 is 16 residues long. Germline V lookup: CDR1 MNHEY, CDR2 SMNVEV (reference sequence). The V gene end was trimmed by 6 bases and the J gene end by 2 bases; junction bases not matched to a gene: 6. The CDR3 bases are TGTGCCAGCAGCGCAATAGCGGGAGGGCCCTACAATGAGCAGTTCTTC. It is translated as CASSAIAGGPYNEQFF.

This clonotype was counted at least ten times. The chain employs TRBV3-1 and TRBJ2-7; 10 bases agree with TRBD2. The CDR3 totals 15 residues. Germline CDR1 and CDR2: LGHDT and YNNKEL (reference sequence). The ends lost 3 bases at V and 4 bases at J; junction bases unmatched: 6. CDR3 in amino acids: CASSHSSGRVYEQYF. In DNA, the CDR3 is TGTGCCAGCAGCCACTCTAGCGGGAGAGTGTACGAGCAGTACTTC.

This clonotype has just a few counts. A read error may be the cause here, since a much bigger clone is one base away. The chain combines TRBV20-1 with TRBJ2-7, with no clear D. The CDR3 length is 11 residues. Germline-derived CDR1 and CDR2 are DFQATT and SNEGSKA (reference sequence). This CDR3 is CNARVRYEQYF. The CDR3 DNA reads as TGCAATGCTAGAGTACGCTACGAGCAGTACTTC.

For the CDR3, the DNA is TGTGCCAGCAGCATCACGCGGAACTCTGGAAACACCATATATTTT. Translation gives CASSITRNSGNTIYF. V is TRBV9 and J is TRBJ1-3; D gene unclear. Trimming left V 4 bases short and J 0 bases short, with 11 bases between. There are 15 residues in the CDR3. The V gene's germline CDR1 is SGDLS and CDR2 YYNGEE. Full variable domain (remainder filled in from reference TRBV9 and TRBJ1-3): DSGVTQTPKHLITATGQRVTLRCSPRSGDLSVYWYQQSLDQGLQFLIQYYNGEERAKGNILERFSAQQFPDLHSELNLSSLELGDSALYFCASSITRNSGNTIYFGEGSWLTVV.

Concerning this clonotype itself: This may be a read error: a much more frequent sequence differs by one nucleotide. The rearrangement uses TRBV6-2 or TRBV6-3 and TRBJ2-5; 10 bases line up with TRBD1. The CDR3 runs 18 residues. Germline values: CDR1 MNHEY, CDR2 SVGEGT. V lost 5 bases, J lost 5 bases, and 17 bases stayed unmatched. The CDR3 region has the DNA TGTGCCAGCAGTAGACGGACCAGTCCGGGACAGGGGTTGGAGACCCAGTACTTC. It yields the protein CASSRRTSPGQGLETQYF.

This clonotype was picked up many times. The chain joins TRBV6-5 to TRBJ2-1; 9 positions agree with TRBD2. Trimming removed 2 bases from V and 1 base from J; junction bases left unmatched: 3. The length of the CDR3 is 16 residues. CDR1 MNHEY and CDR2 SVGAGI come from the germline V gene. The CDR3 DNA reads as TGTGCCAGCAGTTACACCCTAGCGGGATCCTACAATGAGCAGTTCTTC. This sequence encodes CASSYTLAGSYNEQFF.

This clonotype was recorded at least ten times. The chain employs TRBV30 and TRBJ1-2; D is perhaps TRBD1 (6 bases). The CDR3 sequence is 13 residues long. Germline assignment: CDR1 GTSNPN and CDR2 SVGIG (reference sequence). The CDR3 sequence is CATQQGDSYGYTF. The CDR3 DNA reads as TGTGCTACCCAACAGGGAGATAGCTATGGCTACACCTTC.

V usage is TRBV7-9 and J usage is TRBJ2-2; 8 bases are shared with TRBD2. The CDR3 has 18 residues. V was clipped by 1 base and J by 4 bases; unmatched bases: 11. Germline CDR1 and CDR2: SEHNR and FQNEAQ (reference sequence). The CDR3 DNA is TGTGCCAGCAGCTTAGTGGGGGCGCGGGAGGACACCACCGGGGAGCTGTTTTTT. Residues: CASSLVGAREDTTGELFF. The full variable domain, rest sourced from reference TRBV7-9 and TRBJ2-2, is DTGVSQNPRHKITKRGQNVTFRCDPISEHNRLYWYRQTLGQGPEFLTYFQNEAQLEKSRLLSDRFSAERPKGSFSTLEIQRTEQGDSAMYLCASSLVGAREDTTGELFFGEGSRLTVL.

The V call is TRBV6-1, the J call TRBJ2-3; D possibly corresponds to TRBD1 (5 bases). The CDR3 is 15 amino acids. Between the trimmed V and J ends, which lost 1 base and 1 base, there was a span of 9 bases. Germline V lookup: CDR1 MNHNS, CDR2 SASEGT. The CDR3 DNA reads TGTGCCAGCAGTGAAGGTGGGGCCGGCACAGATACGCAGTATTTT. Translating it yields CASSEGGAGTDTQYF.

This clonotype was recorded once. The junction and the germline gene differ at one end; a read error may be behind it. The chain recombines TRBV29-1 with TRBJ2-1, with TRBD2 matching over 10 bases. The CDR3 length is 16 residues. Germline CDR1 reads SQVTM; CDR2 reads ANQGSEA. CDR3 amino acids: CSALPLAGVNYSEQFF. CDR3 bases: TGCAGCGCACTCCCTCTAGCGGGAGTAAACTACAGTGAGCAGTTCTTC.